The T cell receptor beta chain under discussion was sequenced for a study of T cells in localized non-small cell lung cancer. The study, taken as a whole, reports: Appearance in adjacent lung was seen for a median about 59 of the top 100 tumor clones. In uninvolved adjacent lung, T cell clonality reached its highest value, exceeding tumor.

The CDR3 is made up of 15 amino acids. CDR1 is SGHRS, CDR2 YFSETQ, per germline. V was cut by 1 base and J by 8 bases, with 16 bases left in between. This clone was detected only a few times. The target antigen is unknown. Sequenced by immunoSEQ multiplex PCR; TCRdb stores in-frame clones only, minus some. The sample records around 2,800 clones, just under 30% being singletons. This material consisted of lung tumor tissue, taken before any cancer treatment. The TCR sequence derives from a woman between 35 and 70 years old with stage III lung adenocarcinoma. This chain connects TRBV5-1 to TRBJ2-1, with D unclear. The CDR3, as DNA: TGCGCCAGCAGCTTGAACGTCGCGGTCGGGTATGAGCAGTTCTTC. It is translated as CASSLNVAVGYEQFF.